This passage covers 9 T cell receptor beta chains from one sample sequenced in a study of cytomegalovirus exposure and HLA in healthy donors. TCRdb's copy holds only in-frame clones and misses some; the assay was immunoSEQ multiplex PCR. The data show 100,000 to 150,000 clones, approximately 94% seen once. The sample consisted of PBMCs. All receptors come from a young woman in good health and CMV-seronegative.

The rearrangement links TRBV4-1 to TRBJ2-5; D may be TRBD1 (6 bases). This CDR3 has 15 amino acids. Per germline, CDR1 MGHRA and CDR2 YSYEKL. The V end lost 1 base, the J end lost 5 bases, and 14 bases lay between the germline ends. Here the CDR3 DNA reads TGCGCCAGCAGCCAAGTAAGCAGGGGCCCGGAGACCCAGTACTTC. Translation gives CASSQVSRGPETQYF.

The chain employs TRBV2 and TRBJ1-1; possible D gene TRBD1, 6 bases. CDR3 length equals 14 residues. V was pared by 9 bases and J by 0 bases, with 14 bases between. Germline CDR1 is SNHLY and CDR2 is FYNNEI. CDR3 in DNA: TGTGCCAGTGAATCGACAGGACTGAACACTGAAGCTTTCTTT. Translating gives CASESTGLNTEAFF.

On this clone itself: One end of the junction does not line up with germline, which may come from a read error. The chain is built from TRBV28 and TRBJ1-1; D is possibly TRBD1 (5 bases). Germline values: CDR1 MDHEN, CDR2 SYDVKM. CDR3 size: 12 residues. The CDR3 sequence: CASNGREWEAIF. The CDR3, as DNA: TGTGCCAGCAATGGCAGGGAATGGGAAGCTATCTTT.

V is TRBV5-1 and J is TRBJ1-1, with D tentatively TRBD1 (6 bases). This CDR3 comprises 14 residues. The germline gives CDR1 SGHRS, CDR2 YFSETQ. V was shortened by 4 bases and J by 1 base, with 11 bases between the two germline ends. CDR3 loop: CASSGLGQNTEAFF. DNA of the CDR3: TGCGCCAGCAGCGGCCTGGGACAGAACACTGAAGCTTTCTTT.

This chain joins TRBV6-5 and TRBJ1-5; TRBD1 matches 7 bases. CDR3 length: 16 residues. Germline-derived CDR1 and CDR2 are MNHEY and SVGAGI. V lost 5 bases to trimming and J lost 5 bases; unmatched junction nucleotides: 12. In nucleotides, the CDR3 is TGTGCCAGCAGTCACTATCCACAGGGGTATGATCAGCCCCAGCATTTT. This gives the protein CASSHYPQGYDQPQHF.

The chain combines TRBV7-2 with TRBJ2-2; 8 nucleotides agree with TRBD1. V trimming: 3 bases; J trimming: 2 bases; junction bases outside the gene matches: 8. The CDR3 extends over 17 amino acids. Germline V CDR1 and CDR2: SGHTA, FQGNSA. Here the CDR3 reads CASSFFRDRPNTGELFF. DNA of the CDR3: TGTGCCAGCAGCTTTTTTAGGGACAGGCCCAACACCGGGGAGCTGTTTTTT.

V gene TRBV6-5 combines with J gene TRBJ1-2, with a possible D match to TRBD1 (6 bases). Germline V lookup: CDR1 MNHEY, CDR2 SVGAGI. This CDR3 region has 15 residues. Trimming stripped 4 bases from V and 3 bases from J, with 15 bases between. The CDR3 bases are TGTGCCAGCAGTTCACCGAACAGGGTCTACTATGGCTACACCTTC. The encoded protein is CASSSPNRVYYGYTF.

The V gene is TRBV5-1, the J gene TRBJ2-2; the D gene is possibly TRBD1 (6 bases). V dropped 1 base and J dropped 0 bases, with 10 bases sitting between them. The CDR3 length is 16 residues. Germline-derived CDR1 and CDR2 are SGHRS and YFSETQ. The CDR3 coding sequence is TGCGCCAGCAGCTTGTTTTGGGACACGAACACCGGGGAGCTGTTTTTT. Protein product: CASSLFWDTNTGELFF.

The V call is TRBV4-1, the J call TRBJ2-5; TRBD2 matches at 13 bases. Germline CDR1 MGHRA, CDR2 YSYEKL. After removal of 2 bases from V and 3 bases from J, the junction contained 3 bases not matched to a gene. The CDR3 runs to 16 residues. CDR3 bases: TGCGCCAGCAGCCAATTGACTAGCGGGGGGAAAGAGACCCAGTACTTC. Protein product: CASSQLTSGGKETQYF.